Listed here are 7 T cell receptor beta chains from one sample, sequenced in a study of T-cell reconstitution after alpha-beta-depleted transplantation in children (dated by TCRdb to the mid-2010s). The library was produced with PCR. Sequencing relied on an Illumina HiSeq 2500. TCR libraries were prepared with molecular barcoding, using unique molecular identifiers to normalize TCRbeta repertoire quantification. The raw public reads went through TCRdb reprocessing: fastp at Q25, MiXCR clone calling, in-frame beta chains kept. Rows are unified per CDR3 protein, each entry keeping the most common DNA and genes. Here the sample has 440,000 or so distinct CDR3 sequences; approximately 10% occur a single time. 4.5% to 6.5% of the sample goes to the ten largest clones. Sequencing used PBMCs from the stem cell graft donor, obtained from the stem cell graft. The receptors originated from a human donor who donated a stem cell graft to a child with acute myeloid leukemia.

The chain has TRBV7-3 and TRBJ2-1, with D perhaps given as TRBD1 or TRBD2 (5 bases each). V lost 3 bases to trimming and J lost 12 bases, with 9 bases between them. Germline V gene lookup returns CDR1 SGHTA and CDR2 FQGTGA. CDR3 length: 11 residues. CDR3 bases: TGTGCCAGCAGCTTGGGACCAATGCAGTTCTTC. Amino acids: CASSLGPMQFF.

The chain employs TRBV20-1 and TRBJ2-3; 9 bases align to TRBD2. Trimming cost V 1 base and J 5 bases; bases outside gene matches: 10. Germline V gene sequence: CDR1 DFQATT, CDR2 SNEGSKA (reference sequence). This CDR3 is built from 16 residues. CDR3 residues: CSARAAGSGSRDTQYF. The CDR3 nucleotides read TGCAGTGCTAGAGCGGCTGGTAGCGGGAGTAGAGATACGCAGTATTTT.

This chain connects TRBV7-2 to TRBJ2-7; D is perhaps TRBD2 (5 bases). The germline V gene has CDR1 SGHTA and CDR2 FQGNSA. Trimming pared 0 bases from V and 1 base from J, leaving 13 bases between. The CDR3 covers 16 residues. Here the CDR3 DNA reads TGTGCCAGCAGCTTAGCGCCCGGACTCTCGTCCTACGAGCAGTACTTC. Amino acids: CASSLAPGLSSYEQYF.

This clonotype was detected only a few times. In DNA, the CDR3 is TGTGCCAGCAGCTTCCCTCCGGGGGGCTCCACAGATACGCAGTATTTT. Its translation: CASSFPPGGSTDTQYF. The V gene is TRBV7-9, the J gene TRBJ2-3, with TRBD2 as a possible D gene (7 bases). The V gene lost 3 bases and the J gene lost 2 bases, with 15 bases spanning the gap. The CDR3 is 16 residues long. Looked up from germline, CDR1 is SEHNR and CDR2 is FQNEAQ (reference sequence).

This clonotype came up a few times. The chain couples TRBV12-3 or TRBV12-4 to TRBJ2-2, with D unclear. The CDR3 is 15 residues long. V lost 6 bases, J lost 3 bases, and 14 bases lay in between. This chain's CDR3 is CASSNLRPYTGELFF. CDR3 DNA: TGTGCCAGCAGCAACCTGCGACCTTACACCGGGGAGCTGTTTTTT.

The CDR3 region is CSARGTSTTQYF. Here the CDR3 DNA reads TGCAGTGCTAGGGGGACTAGCACGACCCAGTACTTC. The V and J genes are TRBV20-1 and TRBJ2-5, with 9 bases matching TRBD2. After removal of 3 bases from V and 7 bases from J, the junction contained 3 bases not matched to a gene. Germline-derived CDR1 and CDR2 are DFQATT and SNEGSKA (reference sequence). CDR3 length equals 12 residues.

This chain joins TRBV6-4 and TRBJ2-1, with D uncertain. From germline, CDR1 is MRHNA and CDR2 SNTAGT. The ends were cut back, 10 bases at V and 0 bases at J, with 7 bases in the middle. The CDR3 is 12 residues long. The CDR3 loop reads CATFGSYNEQFF. The CDR3 region has the DNA TGTGCCACCTTCGGCTCCTACAATGAGCAGTTCTTC.